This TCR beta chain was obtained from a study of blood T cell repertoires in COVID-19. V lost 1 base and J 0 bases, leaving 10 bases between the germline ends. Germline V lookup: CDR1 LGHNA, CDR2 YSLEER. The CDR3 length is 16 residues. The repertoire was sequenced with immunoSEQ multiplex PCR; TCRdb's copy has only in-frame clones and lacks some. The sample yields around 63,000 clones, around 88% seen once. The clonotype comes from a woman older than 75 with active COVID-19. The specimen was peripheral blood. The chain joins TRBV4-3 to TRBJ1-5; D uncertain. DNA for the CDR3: TGCGCCAGCAGCCAAGGGGCAGCCTATAGCAATCAGCCCCAGCATTTT. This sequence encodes CASSQGAAYSNQPQHF.